This T cell receptor beta chain derives from a study of cytomegalovirus exposure and HLA in healthy donors. The study, taken as a whole, reports: Clusters of TCRs from the first cohort tended to co-occur in the roughly 120 validation repertoires (as a later analysis found). Investigators reported about 160 TCR beta chains as tied to cytomegalovirus.

Germline V lookup: CDR1 MNHEY, CDR2 SMNVEV (reference sequence). V gave up 6 bases and J gave up 10 bases; unmatched junction bases: 15. This CDR3 contains 16 residues. On this clone: Its target is unknown.

Repertoires were generated with immunoSEQ multiplex PCR, while TCRdb's copy carries only in-frame clones and drops some. This sample has about 330,000 clones; 86% occur once, and the top ten carry around 0.84%. The chain joins TRBV27 to TRBJ2-3; 11 bases map to TRBD2. The sequence derives from a woman aged 18-30 years in good health and CMV-seronegative. Sequences were obtained from PBMCs. CDR3 nucleotide sequence: TGTGCCAGCAGCTTCCTAGCGGGAGGAGGGGCTATGCCGCAGTATTTT. It specifies CASSFLAGGGAMPQYF.